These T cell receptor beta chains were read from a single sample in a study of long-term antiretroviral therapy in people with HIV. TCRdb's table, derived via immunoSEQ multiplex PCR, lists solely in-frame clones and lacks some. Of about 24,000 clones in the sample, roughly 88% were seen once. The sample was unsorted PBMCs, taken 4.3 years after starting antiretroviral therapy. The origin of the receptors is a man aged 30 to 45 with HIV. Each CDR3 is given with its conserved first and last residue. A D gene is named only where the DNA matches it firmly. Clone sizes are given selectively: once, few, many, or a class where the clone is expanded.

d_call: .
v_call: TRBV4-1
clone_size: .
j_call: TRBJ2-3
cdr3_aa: CASSQGWAARDTQYF
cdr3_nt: TGCGCCAGCAGCCAAGGTTGGGCGGCCAGAGATACGCAGTATTTT

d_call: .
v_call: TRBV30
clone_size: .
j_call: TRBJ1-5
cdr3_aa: CAWSGTDYQPQHF
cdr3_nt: TGTGCCTGGAGTGGGACAGACTATCAGCCCCAGCATTTT

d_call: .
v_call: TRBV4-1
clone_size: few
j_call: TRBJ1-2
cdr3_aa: CASSRVLGLNYGYTF
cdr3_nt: TGCGCCAGCAGCAGAGTATTGGGCCTTAACTATGGCTACACCTTC

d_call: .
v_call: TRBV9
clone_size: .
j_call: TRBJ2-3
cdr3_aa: CASSVSSGPRASTDTQYF
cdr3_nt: TGTGCCAGCAGCGTATCTTCGGGGCCGAGGGCTAGCACAGATACGCAGTATTTT

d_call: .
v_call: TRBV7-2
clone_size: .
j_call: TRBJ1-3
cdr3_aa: CASSPRTTGNTIYF
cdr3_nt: TGTGCCAGCAGCCCCAGGACGACTGGAAACACCATATATTTT

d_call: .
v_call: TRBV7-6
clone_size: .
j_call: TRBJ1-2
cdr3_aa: CASSSSTGEGGYTF
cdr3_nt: TGTGCCAGCAGCTCGTCGACAGGAGAAGGTGGCTACACCTTC

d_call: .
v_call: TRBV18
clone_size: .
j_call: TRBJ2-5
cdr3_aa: CASSPSGGRETQYF
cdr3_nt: TGTGCCAGCTCCCCGAGTGGGGGCCGAGAGACCCAGTACTTC

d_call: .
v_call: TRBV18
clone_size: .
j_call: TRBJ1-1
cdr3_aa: CASSPPMGPEAFF
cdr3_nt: TGTGCCAGCTCACCACCAATGGGTCCTGAAGCTTTCTTT

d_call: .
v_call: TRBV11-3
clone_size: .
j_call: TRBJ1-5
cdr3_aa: CASSLVSAEPYSNQPQHF
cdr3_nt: TGTGCCAGCAGCTTAGTATCGGCAGAGCCATATAGCAATCAGCCCCAGCATTTT

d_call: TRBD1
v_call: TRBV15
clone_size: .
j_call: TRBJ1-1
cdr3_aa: CATEDRGLVEAFF
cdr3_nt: TGTGCCACCGAGGACAGGGGGCTTGTTGAAGCTTTCTTT

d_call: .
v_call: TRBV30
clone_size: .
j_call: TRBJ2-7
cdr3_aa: CAWTYNYEQYF
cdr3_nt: TGTGCCTGGACCTACAACTACGAGCAGTACTTC

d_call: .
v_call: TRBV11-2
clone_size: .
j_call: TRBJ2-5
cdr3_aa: CASSLVYETQYF
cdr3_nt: TGTGCCAGCAGCTTAGTTTACGAGACCCAGTACTTC

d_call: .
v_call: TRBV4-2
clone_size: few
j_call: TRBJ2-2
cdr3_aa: CASSGGRAGELFF
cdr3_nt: TGTGCCAGCAGCGGAGGGCGGGCCGGGGAGCTGTTTTTT

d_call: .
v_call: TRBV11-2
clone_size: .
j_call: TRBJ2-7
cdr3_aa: CASSFHRAGSYEQYF
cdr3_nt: TGTGCCAGCAGCTTTCACCGGGCAGGCTCCTACGAGCAGTACTTC

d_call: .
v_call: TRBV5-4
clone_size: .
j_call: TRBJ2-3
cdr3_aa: CASSLGVVSKVTDTQYF
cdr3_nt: TGTGCCAGCAGCTTGGGGGTCGTGTCCAAGGTGACAGATACGCAGTATTTT

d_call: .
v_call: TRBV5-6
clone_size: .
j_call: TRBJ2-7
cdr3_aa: CASSPRTWSYEQYF
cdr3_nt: TGTGCCAGCAGCCCGAGGACGTGGTCCTACGAGCAGTACTTC

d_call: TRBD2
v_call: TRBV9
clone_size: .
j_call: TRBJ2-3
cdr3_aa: CASSATSGGAVSTDTQYF
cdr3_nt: TGTGCCAGCAGCGCAACTAGCGGGGGGGCCGTAAGCACAGATACGCAGTATTTT

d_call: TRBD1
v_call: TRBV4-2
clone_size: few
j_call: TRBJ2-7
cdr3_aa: CASSQTDRGSYEQYF
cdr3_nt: TGTGCCAGCAGCCAGACGGACAGGGGGTCCTACGAGCAGTACTTC

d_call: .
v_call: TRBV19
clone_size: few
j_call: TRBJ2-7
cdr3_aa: CASSPQRGYEQYF
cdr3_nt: TGTGCCAGTAGTCCCCAGAGAGGCTACGAGCAGTACTTC

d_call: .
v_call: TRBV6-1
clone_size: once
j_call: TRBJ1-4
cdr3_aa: CASSGVSQGRGEKLFF
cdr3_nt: TGTGCCAGCAGTGGCGTAAGCCAGGGTCGGGGGGAAAAACTGTTTTTT

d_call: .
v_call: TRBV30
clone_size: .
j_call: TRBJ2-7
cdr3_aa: CAWSGGLSSYEQYF
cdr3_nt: TGTGCCTGGAGTGGGGGGCTTAGCTCCTACGAGCAGTACTTC

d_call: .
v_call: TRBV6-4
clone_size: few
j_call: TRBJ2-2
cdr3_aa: CASSDSGEGTGELFF
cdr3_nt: TGTGCCAGCAGTGACTCGGGAGAAGGAACCGGGGAGCTGTTTTTT

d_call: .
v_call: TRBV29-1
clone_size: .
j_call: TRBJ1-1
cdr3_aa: CSVEGPEETAPTEAFF
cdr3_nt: TGCAGCGTTGAAGGCCCCGAGGAGACCGCGCCTACCGAAGCTTTCTTT

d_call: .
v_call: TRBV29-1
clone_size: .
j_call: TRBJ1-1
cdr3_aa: CSVGELNTEAFF
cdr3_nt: TGCAGCGTTGGAGAGCTGAACACTGAAGCTTTCTTT

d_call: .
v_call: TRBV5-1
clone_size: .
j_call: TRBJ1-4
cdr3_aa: CASRGGSNVGEKLFF
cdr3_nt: TGCGCCAGCAGGGGTGGGTCAAACGTGGGTGAAAAACTGTTTTTT

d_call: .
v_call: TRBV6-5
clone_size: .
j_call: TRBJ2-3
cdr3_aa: CASSQDPTVTDTQYF
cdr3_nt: TGTGCCAGCAGCCAGGACCCTACTGTCACAGATACGCAGTATTTT

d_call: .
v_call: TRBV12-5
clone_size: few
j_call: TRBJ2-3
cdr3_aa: CASGFNADTQYF
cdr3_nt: TGTGCTAGTGGTTTTAATGCGGATACGCAGTATTTT

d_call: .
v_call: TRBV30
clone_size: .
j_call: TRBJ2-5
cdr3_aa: CAWSRKEQETQYF
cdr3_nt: TGTGCCTGGAGTAGGAAAGAACAAGAGACCCAGTACTTC

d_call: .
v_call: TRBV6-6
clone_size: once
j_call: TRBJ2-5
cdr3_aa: CASSLNIEETQYF
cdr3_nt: TGTGCCAGCAGCCTCAACATAGAAGAGACCCAGTACTTC

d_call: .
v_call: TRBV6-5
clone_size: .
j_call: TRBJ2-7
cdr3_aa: CASSYTGFGEEQYF
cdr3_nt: TGTGCCAGCAGTTACACGGGGTTCGGGGAAGAGCAGTACTTC

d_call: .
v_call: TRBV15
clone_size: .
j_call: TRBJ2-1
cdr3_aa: CATSRGRIGPYVEYEQFF
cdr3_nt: TGTGCCACCAGCAGAGGTCGGATCGGGCCGTACGTCGAGTACGAGCAGTTCTTC

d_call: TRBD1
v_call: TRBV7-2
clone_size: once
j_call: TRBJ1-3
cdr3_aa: CASSSGDRSSGNTIYF
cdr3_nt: TGTGCCAGCAGCTCCGGGGACAGGAGTTCTGGAAACACCATATATTTT

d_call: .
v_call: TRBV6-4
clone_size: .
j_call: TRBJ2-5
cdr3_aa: CASSDSWWAKQVYETQYF
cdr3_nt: TGTGCCAGCAGTGACTCGTGGTGGGCCAAACAGGTCTACGAGACCCAGTACTTC

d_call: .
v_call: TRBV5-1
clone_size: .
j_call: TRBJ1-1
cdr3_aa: CASSLAGQGGTEAFF
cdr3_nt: TGCGCCAGCAGCTTGGCCGGGCAGGGAGGCACTGAAGCTTTCTTT

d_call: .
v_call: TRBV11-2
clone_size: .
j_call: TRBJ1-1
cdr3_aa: CASSLERWGTEAFF
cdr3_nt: TGTGCCAGCAGCTTAGAGCGGTGGGGCACTGAAGCTTTCTTT

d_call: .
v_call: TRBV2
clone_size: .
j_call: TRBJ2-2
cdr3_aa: CASTQGTTGELFF
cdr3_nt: TGTGCCAGCACTCAGGGTACCACCGGGGAGCTGTTTTTT

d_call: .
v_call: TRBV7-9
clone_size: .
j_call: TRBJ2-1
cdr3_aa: CASSPSVEYNEQFF
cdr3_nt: TGTGCCAGCAGCCCGTCCGTTGAGTACAATGAGCAGTTCTTC

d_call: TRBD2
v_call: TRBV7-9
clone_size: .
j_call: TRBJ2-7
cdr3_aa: CASSLAVFSGGPDYEQYF
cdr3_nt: TGTGCCAGCAGCTTAGCGGTATTTAGCGGGGGACCAGACTACGAGCAGTACTTC

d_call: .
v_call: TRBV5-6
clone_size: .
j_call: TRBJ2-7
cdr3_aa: CASSLALRSYEQYF
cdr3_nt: TGTGCCAGCAGCTTGGCGCTCAGGAGCTACGAGCAGTACTTC

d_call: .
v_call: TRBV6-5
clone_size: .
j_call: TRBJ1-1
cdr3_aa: CASSPLTRTEAFF
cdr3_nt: TGTGCCAGCAGTCCCTTGACGAGGACTGAAGCTTTCTTT

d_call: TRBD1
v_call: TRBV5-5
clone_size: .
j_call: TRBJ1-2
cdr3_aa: CASSASPGTGSSYGYTF
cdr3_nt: TGTGCCAGCAGCGCCTCCCCCGGGACAGGGAGTAGCTATGGCTACACCTTC

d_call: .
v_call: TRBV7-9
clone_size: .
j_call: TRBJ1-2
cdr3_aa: CASSNSRDGAYGYTF
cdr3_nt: TGTGCCAGCAGCAACTCTAGGGACGGAGCCTATGGCTACACCTTC

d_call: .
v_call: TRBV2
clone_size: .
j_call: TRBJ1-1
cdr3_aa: CARQLQGANTEAFF
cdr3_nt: TGTGCCAGGCAGTTACAGGGTGCGAACACTGAAGCTTTCTTT

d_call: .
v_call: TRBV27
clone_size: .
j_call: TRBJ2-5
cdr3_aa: CASSSQETQYF
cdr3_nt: TGTGCCAGCAGTTCGCAAGAGACCCAGTACTTC

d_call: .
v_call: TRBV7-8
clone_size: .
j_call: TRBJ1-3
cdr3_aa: CASTHRRESGNTIYF
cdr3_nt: TGTGCCAGCACCCACCGGCGGGAATCTGGAAACACCATATATTTT

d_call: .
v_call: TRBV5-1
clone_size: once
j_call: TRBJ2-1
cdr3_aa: CASSLGGTGAYNEQFF
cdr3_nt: TGCGCCAGCAGCTTGGGAGGGACGGGAGCCTACAATGAGCAGTTCTTC

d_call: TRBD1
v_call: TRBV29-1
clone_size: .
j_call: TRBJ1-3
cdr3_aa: CSVEWTGAGNTIYF
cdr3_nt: TGCAGCGTTGAATGGACAGGGGCTGGAAACACCATATATTTT

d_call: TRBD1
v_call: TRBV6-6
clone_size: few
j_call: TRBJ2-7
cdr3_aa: CASSYGTGMYEQYF
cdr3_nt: TGTGCCAGCAGTTACGGGACAGGGATGTACGAGCAGTACTTC

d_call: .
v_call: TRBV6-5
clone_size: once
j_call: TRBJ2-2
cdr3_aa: CASSSSSTGELFF
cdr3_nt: TGTGCCAGCAGTTCCTCTAGCACCGGGGAGCTGTTTTTT

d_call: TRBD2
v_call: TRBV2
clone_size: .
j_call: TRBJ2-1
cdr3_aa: CASSGASGSRRNEQFF
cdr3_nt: TGTGCCAGCAGTGGGGCTAGCGGGAGTAGGAGGAATGAGCAGTTCTTC

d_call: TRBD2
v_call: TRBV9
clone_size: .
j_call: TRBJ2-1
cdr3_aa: CASSVGWGASGRANNEQFF
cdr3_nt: TGTGCCAGCAGCGTAGGTTGGGGGGCAAGCGGGAGGGCCAACAATGAGCAGTTCTTC

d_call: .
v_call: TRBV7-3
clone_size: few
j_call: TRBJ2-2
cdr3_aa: CASSLESTGELFF
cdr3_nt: TGTGCCAGCAGCTTAGAGTCGACAGGGGAGCTGTTTTTT

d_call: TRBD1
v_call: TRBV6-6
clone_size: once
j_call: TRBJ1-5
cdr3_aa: CASSPGTGVGQPQHF
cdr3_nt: TGTGCCAGCAGCCCGGGGACAGGGGTCGGTCAGCCCCAGCATTTT

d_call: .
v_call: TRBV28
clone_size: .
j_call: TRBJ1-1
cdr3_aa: CASSPSRVNTEAFF
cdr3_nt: TGTGCCAGCAGTCCCAGCAGGGTTAACACTGAAGCTTTCTTT

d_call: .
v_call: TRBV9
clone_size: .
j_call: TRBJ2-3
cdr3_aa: CASSVGTHTDTQYF
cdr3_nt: TGTGCCAGCAGCGTCGGGACCCACACAGATACGCAGTATTTT

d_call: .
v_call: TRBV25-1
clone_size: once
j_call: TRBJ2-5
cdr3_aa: CASSEPAEQGGQETQYF
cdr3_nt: TGTGCCAGCAGTGAACCTGCCGAGCAGGGGGGGCAAGAGACCCAGTACTTC

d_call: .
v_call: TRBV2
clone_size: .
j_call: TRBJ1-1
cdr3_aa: CASSDELNTEAFF
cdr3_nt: TGTGCCAGCAGTGACGAGTTGAACACTGAAGCTTTCTTT